The 21 T cell receptor beta chains below all came from one sample that was sequenced in a study of T cells in Graves' hyperthyroidism and ophthalmopathy. Using RNA transcripts as the source, TCR beta CDR3 regions were amplified. HTBI primers drove first-round RT-PCR of the TCR CDR3. Each CDR3 protein gets one entry after TCRdb re-called the multiplex PCR reads with MiXCR. Here the sample spans a few hundred thousand distinct CDR3 sequences, 35% to 55% being singletons. The sequencing input was peripheral blood or thyroid tissue (not recorded which). The source is a woman under 30 with Graves' hyperthyroidism.

This clonotype was picked up many times. The chain couples TRBV7-9 to TRBJ2-5; 9 positions agree with TRBD1. Germline lookup yields CDR1 SEHNR and CDR2 FQNEAQ (reference sequence). Trimming removed 8 bases from V and 3 bases from J; junction bases left unmatched: 4. The CDR3 is 13 residues long. This CDR3 reads CASGRDREETQYF. The CDR3 DNA is TGTGCCAGCGGTAGGGACAGGGAAGAGACCCAGTACTTC.

Concerning this clonotype itself: Being one base from a much bigger clone, this may be a read error. J is TRBJ2-5 and V is TRBV15; 11 nucleotides align to TRBD1. Germline CDR1 and CDR2: LNHNV and YYDKDF (reference sequence). The CDR3 has 17 amino acids. The CDR3 loop reads CATSRGSGTGGEEAQYF. For the CDR3, the DNA is TGTGCCACCAGCAGGGGTTCCGGGACAGGGGGTGAAGAGGCCCAGTACTTC. The whole variable domain, filled in from reference TRBV15 and TRBJ2-5, reads DAMVIQNPRYQVTQFGKPVTLSCSQTLNHNVMYWYQQKSSQAPKLLFHYYDKDFNNEADTPDNFQSRRPNTSFCFLDIRSPGLGDTAMYLCATSRGSGTGGEEAQYFGPGTRLLVL.

This clonotype has at least ten counts. CDR3 bases: TGTGCCACCTCGCAGGGAGTCCACGAGCAGTACTTC. Encoded protein: CATSQGVHEQYF. J is TRBJ2-7 and V is TRBV19; D tentatively reads TRBD1 or TRBD2 (5 bases each). Germline CDR1 reads LNHDA; CDR2 reads SQIVND (reference sequence). There are 12 residues in the CDR3. Trimming took off 10 bases at V and 5 bases at J, with 15 bases between the two ends.

For this clonotype: This may arise from a read error, as a much more abundant clone is one base away. The V call is TRBV24-1, the J call TRBJ2-7; TRBD1 might be the D (5 bases). This CDR3 is built from 14 residues. Trimming removed 11 bases at V and 6 bases at J, with 22 bases between. CDR1 KGHDR and CDR2 SFDVKD come from the germline V gene. CDR3 DNA: TGTGCCAACAGCCAAGGGGTTATAAGGTCCGAGCAGTACTTC. Translating gives CANSQGVIRSEQYF.

This clonotype was found a few times. The V gene is TRBV25-1, the J gene TRBJ2-6, with a tentative D call TRBD2 (7 bases). Germline values: CDR1 MGHDK, CDR2 SYGVNS. V lost 7 bases and J lost 4, with 14 bases in between. The CDR3 is made up of 15 amino acids. The CDR3 loop reads CASKGGAHGANVLTF. CDR3 nucleotides: TGTGCCAGCAAAGGGGGGGCGCACGGGGCCAACGTCCTGACTTTC.

A few counts support this clonotype. This sequence joins TRBV20-1 and TRBJ1-4; TRBD1 is a possible D gene (5 bases). V dropped 1 base and J dropped 4 bases, with 13 bases sitting between them. Per germline, CDR1 DFQATT and CDR2 SNEGSKA (reference sequence). The CDR3 is 15 amino acids. The CDR3 DNA follows: TGCAGTGCTAGAGGGGGCCCGACCAATAATGAAAAACTGTTTTTT. It encodes CSARGGPTNNEKLFF.

In its sample, this clonotype was seen a few times. The chain links TRBV29-1 to TRBJ1-2, with a possible D match to TRBD1 (5 bases). Germline V CDR1 and CDR2: SQVTM, ANQGSEA. With 0 bases removed from V and 6 bases from J, the gap between germline ends came to 11 bases. The CDR3 is 13 residues long. As DNA, the CDR3 is TGCAGCGTTGAAGATCTTCCGGGGGATGGCTACACCTTC. Encoded protein: CSVEDLPGDGYTF.

This clonotype was seen a few times. This rearrangement joins TRBV7-3 to TRBJ1-6; D is ambiguous. Trimming stripped 5 bases from V and 7 bases from J, with 15 bases between. CDR3 length: 15 amino acids. CDR1 and CDR2 from the germline V gene are SGHTA and FQGTGA. This CDR3 reads CASSPGTLTNSPLHF. CDR3 in DNA: TGTGCCAGCAGCCCGGGCACGCTAACAAATTCACCCCTCCACTTT.

The V call is TRBV24-1, the J call TRBJ1-6, with TRBD1 matching over 8 bases. This CDR3 spans 13 amino acids. V lost 7 bases, J lost 10 bases, and 5 bases stayed unmatched. Germline CDR1 is KGHDR and CDR2 is SFDVKD. CDR3 in amino acids: CATRVDRGSPLHF. Here the CDR3 DNA reads TGTGCCACCAGAGTCGACAGGGGCTCACCCCTCCACTTT.

In its sample, this clonotype was seen a few times. The chain is built from TRBV9 and TRBJ1-6; perhaps TRBD1 as D (5 bases). CDR3 length: 14 residues. The germline CDR1 and CDR2 sequences are SGDLS and YYNGEE. V was pared by 4 bases and J by 4 bases, with 9 bases between. As DNA, the CDR3 is TGTGCCAGCAGCTCGGGGGGATATAATTCACCCCTCCACTTT. Translating it yields CASSSGGYNSPLHF.

This clonotype turned up a few times. This chain links TRBV2 with TRBJ2-3, with 9 bases that match TRBD1. This CDR3 region has 15 residues. Germline CDR1 and CDR2: SNHLY and FYNNEI. Trimming took 5 bases from V and 6 from J; bases not matched to a gene: 9. CDR3 residues: CASSFGTGSWDTQYF. DNA of the CDR3: TGTGCCAGCAGTTTCGGGACAGGGTCGTGGGATACGCAGTATTTT.

Only a few counts were recorded for this clonotype. Compared with germline, one end of the junction differs, possibly owing to a read error. The J gene is TRBJ2-7, the V gene TRBV10-3; the D gene is possibly TRBD2 (5 bases). The CDR3 is 14 amino acids. Germline lookup yields CDR1 ENHRY and CDR2 SYGVKD. The CDR3 protein is CASSYSGISYEQYF. Here the CDR3 DNA reads TGTGCCAGCAGTTACTCCGGGATCTCCTACGAGCAGTACTTC.

Notes on this clonotype: Compared with germline, one end of the junction differs, possibly owing to a read error. The chain links TRBV25-1 to TRBJ1-6; unclear D gene. This CDR3 region has 13 residues. The germline V gene encodes CDR1 MGHDK and CDR2 SYGVNS. The CDR3 here is CTSSWESGSPLHF. In nucleotides, the CDR3 is TGTACCAGCAGCTGGGAGAGTGGTTCACCCCTCCACTTT.

In this sample, this clonotype turned up many times. CDR3 sequence: CASREDSNQPQHF. CDR3 in DNA: TGTGCCAGCCGGGAAGATAGCAATCAGCCCCAGCATTTT. V gene TRBV2 combines with J gene TRBJ1-5, with no clear D. V was cut by 8 bases and J by 0 bases, with 8 bases left in between. Germline V CDR1 and CDR2: SNHLY, FYNNEI. CDR3 length equals 13 residues.

The genes are TRBV5-1 and TRBJ1-2; D call uncertain. CDR1 and CDR2 from the germline V gene are SGHRS and YFSETQ. CDR3 length equals 18 residues. V lost 4 bases to trimming and J lost 2 bases, with 24 bases between them. CDR3 sequence reads: CASSQEATRGVGNYGYTF. The CDR3 DNA reads as TGCGCCAGCAGCCAAGAAGCGACACGAGGAGTGGGGAACTATGGCTACACCTTC.

V usage is TRBV20-1 and J usage is TRBJ2-7, with a possible D match to TRBD2 (6 bases). The length of the CDR3 is 15 residues. Trimming pared 4 bases from V and 6 bases from J, leaving 22 bases between. Germline CDR1 reads DFQATT; CDR2 reads SNEGSKA (reference sequence). CDR3 DNA: TGCAGTGCTATAGATTCGTGGGGGGACGGTTCCGAGCAGTACTTC. Residues: CSAIDSWGDGSEQYF.

This chain uses TRBV25-1 with TRBJ2-7; the D gene is possibly TRBD1 (6 bases). Germline-derived CDR1 and CDR2 are MGHDK and SYGVNS. This CDR3 spans 13 amino acids. The CDR3 reads CASGVGATYEQYF. CDR3 DNA: TGTGCTAGTGGGGTGGGGGCTACCTACGAGCAGTACTTC.

A note on this clonotype: This could be a read error, since a much larger clone is one nucleotide away. The gene calls are TRBV2 and TRBJ1-5, with 7 bases that match TRBD1. This CDR3 has 13 amino acids. The V gene end was trimmed by 7 bases and the J gene end by 6 bases; junction bases not matched to a gene: 6. CDR1 is SNHLY and CDR2 is FYNNEI in the germline V gene. CDR3 protein: CASNGGTAQPQHF. CDR3 coding DNA: TGTGCCAGCAATGGCGGGACAGCTCAGCCCCAGCATTTT.

This clonotype was seen more than once but under ten times. CDR3: CASSVAEGMGETQYF. Here the CDR3 DNA reads TGTGCCAGCAGCGTAGCGGAGGGGATGGGAGAGACCCAGTACTTC. The chain joins TRBV9 to TRBJ2-5; tentatively, D is TRBD2 (6 bases). Germline CDR1 and CDR2: SGDLS and YYNGEE. The CDR3 contains 15 residues. The V gene lost 0 bases and the J gene lost 4 bases, with 13 bases spanning the gap.

The chain recombines TRBV25-1 with TRBJ1-1, with D possibly matching TRBD1 (5 bases). The CDR3 totals 19 residues. V was clipped by 3 bases and J by 1 base, with 24 bases between them. CDR1 MGHDK and CDR2 SYGVNS come from the germline V gene. The CDR3 here is CASSDQPALQDIRNTEAFF. The CDR3 nucleotides read TGTGCCAGCAGTGATCAACCCGCTCTCCAGGACATTAGGAACACTGAAGCTTTCTTT.

The CDR3, as DNA: TGTGCCAGTAGTTTGACGCGTAGCACTGAAGCTTTCTTT. Translation gives CASSLTRSTEAFF. The chain employs TRBV19 and TRBJ1-1; D call uncertain. Trimming took off 5 bases at V and 4 bases at J, with 11 bases between the two ends. Germline V gene data show CDR1 as LNHDA and CDR2 as SQIVND (reference sequence). The length of the CDR3 is 13 residues.